Below, 32 T cell receptor beta chains from the same sample are listed, as sequenced in a study of shared clonotypes between healthy human individuals. Naive CD8 isolation took CD45RO-negative cells positively selected for CCR7 and excluded terminally differentiated effector memory CD45RA+ cells. Clones were read by immunoSEQ multiplex PCR, and TCRdb kept only the in-frame ones, dropping some. This table has about 1.9 million clones, roughly 95% appearing once. The sample taken for sequencing was naive CD8+ T cells from PBMCs. The receptors shown here come from a man aged 18 to 30 in good health. Some clones in this sample may be carry-over from other donors' samples.

This rearrangement joins TRBV11-1 to TRBJ2-1; 11 nucleotides line up with TRBD2. The V gene end was trimmed by 4 bases and the J gene end by 6 bases; junction bases not matched to a gene: 8. Germline CDR1 SGHAT, CDR2 FQDESV (reference sequence). CDR3 size: 16 residues. DNA for the CDR3: TGTGCCAGCAGCTCGGATCTAGCGGGAGGAGGCAATGAGCAGTTCTTC. Residues: CASSSDLAGGGNEQFF.

This clone was observed once. Other DNA sequences in the same sample also yield this CDR3. CDR3 amino acids: CASSLDGYGYTF. Written as DNA, the CDR3 is TGTGCCAGCAGTTTAGACGGCTATGGCTACACCTTC. The chain is built from TRBV27 and TRBJ1-2; no clear D. Germline V gives CDR1 MNHEY, CDR2 SMNVEV (reference sequence). V was cut by 2 bases and J by 4 bases, with 5 bases left in between. The length of the CDR3 is 12 residues.

The table lists this clone with a count of one. V usage is TRBV19 and J usage is TRBJ2-3; perhaps TRBD2 as D (6 bases). Trimming stripped 6 bases from V and 4 bases from J, with 20 bases between. From germline, CDR1 is LNHDA and CDR2 SQIVND (reference sequence). The CDR3 spans 16 residues. The CDR3 DNA reads as TGTGCCAGTAGCCCTTGGGTACGGGAGATGGCAGATACGCAGTATTTT. It yields the protein CASSPWVREMADTQYF.

J is TRBJ2-7 and V is TRBV14; D possibly corresponds to TRBD2 (6 bases). CDR1 is SGHDN and CDR2 is FVKESK in the germline V gene. This CDR3 spans 15 amino acids. Trimming stripped 0 bases from V and 5 bases from J, with 14 bases between. CDR3 sequence (DNA): TGTGCCAGCAGCCAAGAACCCGGGAGTACAGACGAGCAGTACTTC. Protein: CASSQEPGSTDEQYF.

The V call is TRBV12-5, the J call TRBJ1-2; D may be TRBD1 (5 bases). V was pared by 3 bases and J by 7 bases, with 9 bases between. Germline V gives CDR1 LGHNT, CDR2 FRNRAP. The CDR3 has 12 residues. CDR3 sequence reads: CASGFGAVGYTF. The CDR3 DNA follows: TGTGCTAGTGGTTTTGGGGCAGTTGGCTACACCTTC. Supplemented by reference TRBV12-5 and TRBJ1-2, the full variable domain reads DARVTQTPRHKVTEMGQEVTMRCQPILGHNTVFWYRQTMMQGLELLAYFRNRAPLDDSGMPKDRFSAEMPDATLATLKIQPSEPRDSAVYFCASGFGAVGYTFGSGTRLTVV.

This clone came up once. The V gene is TRBV6-1, the J gene TRBJ1-2; 8 positions match TRBD1. CDR1 and CDR2 from the germline V gene are MNHNS and SASEGT. The length of the CDR3 is 18 residues. J was trimmed by 2 bases and V by 1 base; bases with no gene match: 12. The CDR3 is CASSEVLEARGQNYGYTF. For the CDR3, the DNA is TGTGCCAGCAGTGAAGTGCTGGAGGCCAGGGGGCAAAACTATGGCTACACCTTC.

The chain is built from TRBV7-2 and TRBJ2-7; a possible D gene is TRBD1 (6 bases). This CDR3 region has 16 residues. Germline loops: CDR1 SGHTA, CDR2 FQGNSA. V lost 5 bases, J lost 2 bases, and 19 bases lay in between. The CDR3 loop is CASSGRAGTNPYEQYF. Here the CDR3 DNA reads TGTGCCAGCAGCGGGCGTGCCGGGACAAATCCCTACGAGCAGTACTTC.

CDR3 amino acids: CASSLVGDNLGYTF. In DNA form, the CDR3 reads TGTGCCAGCAGTTTGGTGGGGGACAATTTAGGCTACACCTTC. The V gene is TRBV28, the J gene TRBJ1-2; maybe TRBD1 (6 bases). V was clipped by 3 bases and J by 8 bases, with 16 bases between them. CDR3 length: 14 amino acids. CDR1 is MDHEN and CDR2 is SYDVKM in the germline V gene.

This CDR3 reads CASSTGQDYGYTF. The CDR3 coding sequence is TGTGCCAGCAGCACGGGACAAGACTATGGCTACACCTTC. The V and J genes are TRBV5-4 and TRBJ1-2, with D perhaps TRBD1 (6 bases). CDR1 and CDR2 (germline): SGHNT, YYREEE (reference sequence). The CDR3 sequence is 13 residues long. The V end lost 4 bases, the J end lost 3 bases, and 10 bases lay between the germline ends.

As DNA, the CDR3 is TGTGCCAGCAGCCCGCACGGACAGGACTTTAACTATGGCTACACCTTC. Translating it yields CASSPHGQDFNYGYTF. The genes are TRBV13 and TRBJ1-2; 7 bases are a match to TRBD1. CDR1 and CDR2 (germline): PRHDT, FYEKMQ (reference sequence). Trimming took 5 bases from V and 1 from J; bases not matched to a gene: 10. CDR3 length: 16 amino acids.

The chain carries TRBV7-9 and TRBJ2-4; D is possibly TRBD1 (6 bases). Trimming removed 5 bases from V and 3 bases from J, with 20 bases in between. The CDR3 is 17 residues long. Germline assignment: CDR1 SEHNR and CDR2 FQNEAQ (reference sequence). CDR3 DNA sequence: TGTGCCAGCAGCCCGTGGTGGGCAGGGGCAGACAAAAACATTCAGTACTTC. Residues: CASSPWWAGADKNIQYF.

This clone was found once. This chain uses TRBV5-6 with TRBJ1-6; D is possibly TRBD1 (5 bases). The CDR3 spans 16 residues. V gave up 4 bases and J gave up 0 bases, with 11 bases separating them. Per the germline V gene, CDR1 is SGHDT and CDR2 is YYEEEE. CDR3 DNA: TGTGCCAGCAGCGCCGACAGAAGCTCCTATAATTCACCCCTCCACTTT. It yields the protein CASSADRSSYNSPLHF. Full variable domain (outside the CDR3, taken from reference TRBV5-6 and TRBJ1-6): DAGVTQSPTHLIKTRGQQVTLRCSPKSGHDTVSWYQQALGQGPQFIFQYYEEEERQRGNFPDRFSGHQFPNYSSELNVNALLLGDSALYLCASSADRSSYNSPLHFGNGTRLTVT.

The chain uses TRBV5-1 and TRBJ2-5, with 11 bases matching TRBD2. The CDR3 extends over 19 amino acids. Trimming cost V 5 bases and J 5 bases; bases outside gene matches: 20. Per the germline V gene, CDR1 is SGHRS and CDR2 is YFSETQ. The CDR3 spells CASRRGTSGLLLRGETQYF. For the CDR3, the DNA is TGCGCCAGCAGGAGGGGGACTAGCGGACTACTACTGCGGGGGGAGACCCAGTACTTC.

The V and J genes are TRBV9 and TRBJ2-6, with D possibly being TRBD1 (6 bases). Trimming removed 3 bases at V and 4 bases at J, with 11 bases between. The CDR3 loop spans 15 amino acids. Germline V gene sequence: CDR1 SGDLS, CDR2 YYNGEE. For the CDR3, the DNA is TGTGCCAGCAGCGCAGCCGGGACAGGGGCCAACGTCCTGACTTTC. This gives the protein CASSAAGTGANVLTF. The full variable domain, completed using reference TRBV9 and TRBJ2-6, is DSGVTQTPKHLITATGQRVTLRCSPRSGDLSVYWYQQSLDQGLQFLIQYYNGEERAKGNILERFSAQQFPDLHSELNLSSLELGDSALYFCASSAAGTGANVLTFGAGSRLTVL.

This chain connects TRBV7-2 to TRBJ2-3; 11 nucleotides line up with TRBD2. Germline V CDR1 and CDR2: SGHTA, FQGNSA. The V gene end was trimmed by 5 bases and the J gene end by 8 bases; junction bases not matched to a gene: 12. The CDR3 covers 16 residues. The CDR3 loop reads CASSPLPLAGVSTQYF. The CDR3 DNA reads as TGTGCCAGCAGCCCCCTCCCACTAGCGGGAGTGTCTACGCAGTATTTT.

This clone was seen only once. The CDR3 region is CASSLPSGGNQPQHF. CDR3 in DNA: TGTGCCAGCAGTTTACCGTCGGGGGGCAATCAGCCCCAGCATTTT. This chain uses TRBV28 with TRBJ1-5; TRBD1 is a possible D gene (5 bases). Trimming removed 2 bases at V and 2 bases at J, with 10 bases between. The CDR3 spans 15 residues. Germline V gives CDR1 MDHEN, CDR2 SYDVKM.

The rearrangement uses TRBV30 and TRBJ2-3; D not resolved. This CDR3 spans 12 amino acids. In germline, CDR1 is GTSNPN, CDR2 SVGIG (reference sequence). V lost 7 bases and J lost 3, with 11 bases in between. This CDR3 reads CASVGNTDTQYF. The CDR3 DNA follows: TGTGCCTCCGTTGGTAATACAGATACGCAGTATTTT.

V gene TRBV7-8 combines with J gene TRBJ2-1; 8 nucleotides line up with TRBD2. This CDR3 has 20 amino acids. The ends lost 5 bases at V and 3 bases at J; junction bases unmatched: 21. Germline CDR1 and CDR2: SGHVS and FQNEAQ. CDR3 nucleotide sequence: TGTGCCAGCAGCACACCGGGGAGGGCGCCAGCGGGAGCGTTCTACAATGAGCAGTTCTTC. Translated, it gives CASSTPGRAPAGAFYNEQFF. Complete variable domain (other parts from reference TRBV7-8 and TRBJ2-1): GAGVSQSPRYKVAKRGQDVALRCDPISGHVSLFWYQQALGQGPEFLTYFQNEAQLDKSGLPSDRFFAERPEGSVSTLKIQRTQQEDSAVYLCASSTPGRAPAGAFYNEQFFGPGTRLTVL.

The chain carries TRBV6-5 and TRBJ2-7; 7 nucleotides match TRBD1. Germline-derived CDR1 and CDR2 are MNHEY and SVGAGI. This CDR3 is 14 amino acids long. V was pared by 5 bases and J by 2 bases, with 6 bases of the junction left unmatched. Here the CDR3 reads CASSTRDSAYEQYF. DNA of the CDR3: TGTGCCAGCAGTACACGGGACAGTGCCTACGAGCAGTACTTC.

This clone has a single count. The chain combines TRBV5-4 with TRBJ2-7, with D possibly matching TRBD1 (5 bases). Trimming stripped 0 bases from V and 3 bases from J, with 10 bases between. The CDR3 loop spans 14 amino acids. Germline CDR1 is SGHNT and CDR2 is YYREEE (reference sequence). The CDR3 spells CASSLGGSYYEQYF. CDR3 DNA: TGTGCCAGCAGCTTGGGGGGCTCATACTACGAGCAGTACTTC.

The gene calls are TRBV4-1 and TRBJ1-1; the D gene is possibly TRBD1 (6 bases). This CDR3 contains 14 residues. V was trimmed by 1 base and J by 4 bases, leaving 10 bases between them. Germline-derived CDR1 and CDR2 are MGHRA and YSYEKL. Here the CDR3 reads CASSQGQVGTEAFF. The CDR3 DNA reads TGCGCCAGCAGCCAAGGACAGGTCGGCACTGAAGCTTTCTTT.

The chain employs TRBV9 and TRBJ2-1; no firm D call. The CDR3 covers 12 residues. Trimming removed 5 bases at V and 9 bases at J, with 12 bases between. Germline values: CDR1 SGDLS, CDR2 YYNGEE. In DNA form, the CDR3 reads TGTGCCAGCAGGGGCCTCAGTTCTGAGCAGTTCTTC. It codes for CASRGLSSEQFF.

This clone was seen once. The genes are TRBV7-2 and TRBJ2-7, with 9 bases matching TRBD1. In germline, CDR1 is SGHTA, CDR2 FQGNSA. This CDR3 region has 15 residues. The trim removed 4 bases at V and 4 bases at J, leaving 8 bases unmatched. CDR3 coding DNA: TGTGCCAGCAGCTCTTGGACAGGGGATGGGTACGAGCAGTACTTC. Its protein is CASSSWTGDGYEQYF.

The chain combines TRBV10-1 with TRBJ1-5; possible D gene TRBD1, 6 bases. Germline V lookup: CDR1 WNHNN, CDR2 SYGVQD (reference sequence). Between the trimmed V and J ends, which lost 6 bases and 6 bases, there was a span of 24 bases. The CDR3 has 17 residues. CDR3 nucleotide sequence: TGCGCCAGCAGACAGAGTTCCGGGACACCAGCAGGTCAGCCCCAGCATTTT. Protein product: CASRQSSGTPAGQPQHF.

This chain joins TRBV6-5 and TRBJ2-7, with 7 bases identical to TRBD2. V was pared by 2 bases and J by 5 bases, with 9 bases of the junction left unmatched. This CDR3 contains 15 residues. CDR1 is MNHEY and CDR2 is SVGAGI in the germline V gene. CDR3 sequence: CASSYRAGVYDEQYF. The CDR3, as DNA: TGTGCCAGCAGTTACCGGGCGGGAGTGTACGACGAGCAGTACTTC.

The chain employs TRBV9 and TRBJ2-1; TRBD1 matches 9 bases. The CDR3 length is 15 residues. Trimming removed 3 bases from V and 5 bases from J; junction bases left unmatched: 6. Germline CDR1 reads SGDLS; CDR2 reads YYNGEE. The CDR3 DNA is TGTGCCAGCAGCGAATGGGACAGGGTAGACAATGAGCAGTTCTTC. Translated: CASSEWDRVDNEQFF.

The rearrangement joins TRBV19 to TRBJ1-5; weak D call: TRBD1 (5 bases). Germline CDR1 LNHDA, CDR2 SQIVND (reference sequence). The V end lost 0 bases, the J end lost 7 bases, and 19 bases lay between the germline ends. The CDR3 has 17 residues. The CDR3 loop is CASSIDPPGLVGQPQHF. As DNA, the CDR3 is TGTGCCAGTAGTATAGATCCCCCAGGGCTAGTGGGCCAGCCCCAGCATTTT.

The V call is TRBV6-4, the J call TRBJ2-5; 7 positions match TRBD2. The germline gives CDR1 MRHNA, CDR2 SNTAGT. There are 15 residues in the CDR3. The V segment lost 5 bases and the J segment 2 bases; nucleotides outside the gene matches: 8. The CDR3: CASSSTGLPQETQYF. For the CDR3, the DNA is TGTGCCAGCAGTTCAACGGGACTACCACAAGAGACCCAGTACTTC.

J is TRBJ1-3 and V is TRBV21-1; the table's TRBD1 call for D was not verified on the DNA. TRBV21-1 is flagged as a pseudogene. The CDR3 totals 17 residues. The chain's CDR3 is CASSKVGPGQPGNTIYF. The DNA of the CDR3 is TGTGCCAGCAGCAAAGTAGGGCCGGGACAGCCCGGAAACACCATATATTTT.

The chain couples TRBV27 to TRBJ1-4; 7 bases match TRBD1. The CDR3 contains 16 residues. Germline V gene sequence: CDR1 MNHEY, CDR2 SMNVEV (reference sequence). The ends lost 0 bases at V and 3 bases at J; junction bases unmatched: 4. Here the CDR3 DNA reads TGTGCCAGCAGTTTATCGAGGACAGGTCCTAATGAAAAACTGTTTTTT. Protein product: CASSLSRTGPNEKLFF.

The chain has TRBV19 and TRBJ1-2; 9 bases line up with TRBD1. This CDR3 spans 15 amino acids. Looked up from germline, CDR1 is LNHDA and CDR2 is SQIVND (reference sequence). V lost 7 bases, J lost 5 bases, and 11 bases stayed unmatched. The chain's CDR3 is CASTDPGQGLYGYTF. Written as DNA, the CDR3 is TGTGCCAGTACTGACCCGGGACAGGGTTTATATGGCTACACCTTC.

The rearrangement uses TRBV27 and TRBJ1-1; no firm D call. CDR1 and CDR2 (germline): MNHEY, SMNVEV (reference sequence). The V end was cut by 4 bases, the J end by 10 bases, with 13 bases between. CDR3 size: 12 residues. CDR3 sequence (DNA): TGTGCCAGCAGTTCCGGACTAAATGGAGCTTTCTTT. Translation: CASSSGLNGAFF.